This note documents a single TCR beta chain sequence. One junction end disagrees with the germline gene, perhaps due to a read error. The data were taken from a study of blood T cells in healthy people across ages. With a J-beta primer mix and a sample-barcoded 5' primer, a second PCR ran roughly 6 to 11 cycles. TCRdb reanalysed the 5' RACE reads using MiXCR and keeps one entry per CDR3 protein. The data hold about 1.6 million distinct CDR3 sequences, with about 31% observed a single time. The CDR3 loop spans 16 amino acids. The V gene's germline CDR1 is KGHSH and CDR2 LQKENI. The chain links TRBV18 to TRBJ2-7; 8 bases match TRBD1. The sequenced sample consisted of blood. The sequence derives from a woman younger than 45 in good health. The CDR3 spells CASSPVNDGQGYGQYF. CDR3 DNA sequence: TGTGCCAGCTCACCCGTCAACGACGGACAGGGCTACGGGCAGTACTTC. Full variable domain (outside the CDR3, taken from reference TRBV18 and TRBJ2-7): NAGVMQNPRHLVRRRGQEARLRCSPMKGHSHVYWYRQLPEEGLKFMVYLQKENIIDESGMPKERFSAEFPKEGPSILRIQQVVRGDSAAYFCASSPVNDGQGYGQYFGPGTRLTVT.